The 22 T cell receptor beta chains reported below all come from one sample, sequenced in a study of shared clonotypes between healthy human individuals. Naive CD8 cells comprised CD45RO-negative, CCR7-positively selected cells, excluding terminally differentiated effector memory CD45RA+ cells. Clones were read by immunoSEQ multiplex PCR, and TCRdb kept only the in-frame ones, dropping some. The sample lists millions of clones, about 93% occurring once. The specimen was naive CD8+ T cells from PBMCs. These receptors were obtained from a man aged 18-30 years in good health. Some clones in this sample may be carry-over from other donors' samples.

The DNA for the CDR3 is TGTGCCTCTCAGGAGGTTAGCAATCAGCCCCAGCATTTT. It codes for CASQEVSNQPQHF. J is TRBJ1-5 and V is TRBV6-1; D unclear. V dropped 11 bases and J dropped 0 bases, with 11 bases sitting between them. Per the germline V gene, CDR1 is MNHNS and CDR2 is SASEGT. The CDR3 spans 13 residues.

The CDR3 reads CASSLGRSLYEQYF. As DNA, the CDR3 is TGTGCCAGCAGCTTGGGCAGGAGCCTCTACGAGCAGTACTTC. The V gene is TRBV7-8, the J gene TRBJ2-7; D uncertain. Germline V gene sequence: CDR1 SGHVS, CDR2 FQNEAQ. V lost 3 bases, J lost 3 bases, and 12 bases lay in between. The CDR3 consists of 14 residues. The full variable domain, its missing parts supplied by reference TRBV7-8 and TRBJ2-7, is GAGVSQSPRYKVAKRGQDVALRCDPISGHVSLFWYQQALGQGPEFLTYFQNEAQLDKSGLPSDRFFAERPEGSVSTLKIQRTQQEDSAVYLCASSLGRSLYEQYFGPGTRLTVT.

The V gene is TRBV6-1, the J gene TRBJ1-1; no firm D call. This CDR3 comprises 13 residues. V lost 6 bases to trimming and J lost 1 base, with 9 bases between them. The V gene's germline CDR1 is MNHNS and CDR2 SASEGT. The CDR3 loop is CASSPYKNTEAFF. CDR3 bases: TGTGCCAGCAGCCCATACAAGAACACTGAAGCTTTCTTT.

V usage is TRBV6-1 and J usage is TRBJ2-1, with D unresolved. Trimming took 6 bases from V and 4 from J, leaving 10 bases between them. Per the germline V gene, CDR1 is MNHNS and CDR2 is SASEGT. The CDR3 is 13 amino acids. The CDR3 loop reads CASRDLGYNEQFF. The CDR3 DNA reads TGTGCCAGCAGAGACCTCGGGTACAATGAGCAGTTCTTC.

This chain links TRBV15 with TRBJ1-5, with D possibly matching TRBD1 (5 bases). V lost 0 bases and J 4 bases, leaving 13 bases between the germline ends. The germline V gene has CDR1 LNHNV and CDR2 YYDKDF (reference sequence). The CDR3 covers 16 residues. For the CDR3, the DNA is TGTGCCACCAGCAGAGATTATTCAGGGAGAAATCAGCCCCAGCATTTT. It codes for CATSRDYSGRNQPQHF.

The genes are TRBV19 and TRBJ2-2; 9 positions match TRBD1. This CDR3 has 13 amino acids. The trim removed 6 bases at V and 6 bases at J, leaving 2 bases unmatched. Germline CDR1 LNHDA, CDR2 SQIVND (reference sequence). CDR3 nucleotides: TGTGCCAGTAGCGGGACAGGGCCCGGGGAGCTGTTTTTT. Protein: CASSGTGPGELFF.

This chain links TRBV7-9 with TRBJ1-4; D might be TRBD1 (6 bases). This CDR3 spans 14 amino acids. Trimming shortened V by 2 bases and J by 7 bases, and 11 bases separated the two germline ends. CDR1 and CDR2 (germline): SEHNR, FQNEAQ (reference sequence). CDR3 DNA sequence: TGTGCCAGCAGCTTAAAAGGGGGGAGTGAAAAACTGTTTTTT. This translates into CASSLKGGSEKLFF.

Of note for this clone: It is unclear where the CDR3 begins or ends on the DNA, so no DNA is shown, and the CDR3 is as TCRdb lists it. The chain has TRBV28 and TRBJ2-6; the table's D gene call, TRBD1, was not cross checked with the DNA. Ends included, the CDR3 has 17 residues. Germline V gives CDR1 MDHEN, CDR2 SYDVKM. The CDR3 loop reads CASSSSGQVAGANVLTF.

This clone was observed once. The rearrangement joins TRBV25-1 to TRBJ2-5; 7 nucleotides align to TRBD2. This CDR3 has 15 residues. V trimming: 4 bases; J trimming: 4 bases; junction bases outside the gene matches: 9. Per germline, CDR1 MGHDK and CDR2 SYGVNS. The CDR3 is CASSGGWGGGETQYF. Written as DNA, the CDR3 is TGTGCCAGCAGTGGAGGTTGGGGGGGTGGAGAGACCCAGTACTTC.

This clone was seen a few times. This chain joins TRBV10-3 and TRBJ2-2; TRBD1 aligns across 9 bases. V gave up 2 bases and J gave up 3 bases; unmatched junction bases: 4. CDR3 length: 16 amino acids. The V gene's germline CDR1 is ENHRY and CDR2 SYGVKD. The CDR3 DNA is TGTGCCATCAGTGAGGGGGACAGGGTGGACACCGGGGAGCTGTTTTTT. The encoded protein is CAISEGDRVDTGELFF.

This chain connects TRBV9 to TRBJ1-2; D not resolved. The CDR3 totals 13 residues. Looked up from germline, CDR1 is SGDLS and CDR2 is YYNGEE. V was clipped by 2 bases and J by 0 bases, with 5 bases between them. The CDR3 nucleotides are TGTGCCAGCAGCGTCCTGCCTAACTATGGCTACACCTTC. Protein sequence: CASSVLPNYGYTF.

The chain carries TRBV29-1 and TRBJ2-2, with D possibly being TRBD1 or TRBD2 (6 bases each). CDR1 SQVTM and CDR2 ANQGSEA come from the germline V gene. The length of the CDR3 is 13 residues. V lost 5 bases to trimming and J lost 5 bases, with 12 bases between them. CDR3 DNA: TGCAGCGTTTGGGGGGCGGGAACCGGGGAGCTGTTTTTT. This sequence encodes CSVWGAGTGELFF.

Turning to this clone: Other DNA sequences of this sample code for an identical CDR3. The chain has TRBV6-5 and TRBJ2-2; 8 nucleotides align to TRBD1. After removal of 2 bases from V and 8 bases from J, the junction contained 1 base not matched to a gene. In germline, CDR1 is MNHEY, CDR2 SVGAGI. The CDR3 extends over 13 amino acids. The CDR3 loop is CASSYQGAGELFF. The CDR3 region has the DNA TGTGCCAGCAGTTACCAGGGGGCTGGGGAGCTGTTTTTT.

In the case of this clone: At the DNA level, this CDR3 is encoded by other sequences in the same sample as well. The rearrangement uses TRBV27 and TRBJ2-7; D uncertain. Trimming took 5 bases from V and 2 from J, leaving 10 bases between them. The CDR3 has 13 residues. Germline CDR1 reads MNHEY; CDR2 reads SMNVEV (reference sequence). The CDR3 is CASSLGRTYEQYF. The CDR3 bases are TGTGCCAGCAGTCTCGGACGTACCTACGAGCAGTACTTC.

This clone was detected only a few times. As DNA, the CDR3 is TGTGCCAGCAGTAGACAGGGGGCAAGGACTGAAGCTTTCTTT. Protein: CASSRQGARTEAFF. The V call is TRBV6-1, the J call TRBJ1-1, with 10 bases matching TRBD1. Germline V gene data show CDR1 as MNHNS and CDR2 as SASEGT. V trimming: 5 bases; J trimming: 5 bases; junction bases outside the gene matches: 5. This CDR3 region has 14 residues.

This chain links TRBV9 with TRBJ1-4; D not certain. Germline CDR1 is SGDLS and CDR2 is YYNGEE. CDR3 length: 15 amino acids. V lost 4 bases, J lost 0 bases, and 10 bases lay in between. The CDR3 DNA reads TGTGCCAGCAGCCTATGGCCTACAACTAATGAAAAACTGTTTTTT. Amino acids: CASSLWPTTNEKLFF.

The V call is TRBV27, the J call TRBJ2-3; D remains unclear. Germline V CDR1 and CDR2: MNHEY, SMNVEV (reference sequence). The CDR3 contains 19 residues. Trimming cost V 0 bases and J 1 base, with 20 bases left between them. The CDR3 region has the DNA TGTGCCAGCAGTTTATCATTGGCGGCTTATAGGGCTGGCACAGATACGCAGTATTTT. Translating gives CASSLSLAAYRAGTDTQYF.

The CDR3 DNA reads as TGTGCCAGCAGCGTAGACAACAGGGTCACTGAAGCTTTCTTT. This encodes CASSVDNRVTEAFF. J is TRBJ1-1 and V is TRBV9, with D perhaps matching TRBD1 (6 bases). The V and J ends lost 0 bases and 4 bases respectively, with 10 bases between them. The germline gives CDR1 SGDLS, CDR2 YYNGEE. The CDR3 is made up of 14 amino acids.

The rearrangement joins TRBV10-3 to TRBJ2-2, with D tentatively TRBD2 (5 bases). CDR3 length: 16 residues. Germline values: CDR1 ENHRY, CDR2 SYGVKD. V lost 2 bases and J 5 bases, leaving 15 bases between the germline ends. In DNA form, the CDR3 reads TGTGCCATCAGTGAGGCGGGCGGAGGCCTAACCGGGGAGCTGTTTTTT. This translates into CAISEAGGGLTGELFF.

The gene calls are TRBV27 and TRBJ2-1, with 7 bases aligning to TRBD1. The CDR3 is made up of 20 amino acids. In germline, CDR1 is MNHEY, CDR2 SMNVEV (reference sequence). V trimming: 2 bases; J trimming: 1 base; junction bases outside the gene matches: 17. The CDR3 sequence is CASSLLPRQGPIRSYNEQFF. The DNA for the CDR3 is TGTGCCAGCAGTTTACTTCCGAGACAGGGCCCAATCCGTTCCTACAATGAGCAGTTCTTC.

The chain has TRBV19 and TRBJ1-2; D may be TRBD1 (6 bases). Germline assignment: CDR1 LNHDA and CDR2 SQIVND (reference sequence). V was shortened by 4 bases and J by 3 bases, with 9 bases between the two germline ends. This CDR3 has 13 residues. The CDR3 DNA reads as TGTGCCAGTAGTACCAGGACAGACTATGGCTACACCTTC. The encoded protein is CASSTRTDYGYTF.

This sequence joins TRBV15 and TRBJ2-7; 15 bases fit TRBD2. This CDR3 is 16 amino acids long. Germline V gene sequence: CDR1 LNHNV, CDR2 YYDKDF (reference sequence). V was clipped by 3 bases and J by 3 bases; unmatched bases: 3. The CDR3 loop is CATSRGLAGGYYEQYF. CDR3 DNA sequence: TGTGCCACCAGCAGGGGACTAGCGGGAGGATACTACGAGCAGTACTTC.